The source of this T cell receptor (beta chain) is a study of cytomegalovirus exposure and HLA in healthy donors. 60 Vbeta and 13 Jbeta primers were used in PCR. Assay: immunoSEQ multiplex PCR; the TCRdb copy retains only in-frame clones and omits some. Seen here are roughly 220,000 clones, approximately 80% observed once, and the top ten hold 1.5% to 2%. Study results and limitations: TCR beta chain V- and J-gene trimming was linked, in a later analysis, to a missense variant in DCLRE1C. Cytomegalovirus-associated TCR beta chains were listed, numbering over 150. Published work reported that the classifier diagnosed cytomegalovirus status with high specificity and sensitivity.

A remark on this clone: Its antigen is still unknown.

From germline, CDR1 is SGHDT and CDR2 YYEEEE. CDR3 length: 15 residues. Material for sequencing was PBMCs. This chain links TRBV5-6 with TRBJ2-5; 10 bases fit TRBD2. The DNA matches TRBJ2-7 better at its end, which makes the J call doubtful. The sequence came from a man over 45 in good health and CMV-seronegative. The CDR3 sequence: CASSPLAGGSYEQYF. The CDR3 DNA follows: TGTGCCAGCAGCCCTTTAGCGGGAGGCTCCTACGAGCAGTACTTC.